This T cell receptor (beta chain) was captured by sequencing in a study of regulatory T cells in long-lasting Graves disease. The sample's time point: newly diagnosed GD, antithyroid drugs for less than 3 months. Generation of the TCR library employed RNA extracted from PBMCs. Through Arm-PCR of CDR3 regions and iRepertoire HTBI primers, TCR beta libraries were built. A single record per CDR3 protein comes from TCRdb applying MiXCR to the multiplex PCR reads. The sample records fewer than 450,000 distinct CDR3 sequences, about 15% being singletons. In its sample, this clonotype was seen a few times. V was clipped by 6 bases and J by 5 bases, with 10 bases between them. CDR1 and CDR2 from the germline V gene are MNHEY and SVGEGT. The CDR3 consists of 13 residues. These data are also associated with another study on T cells in Graves' hyperthyroidism and ophthalmopathy. As that study records: A lack of ophthalmopathy progression within 18 months defined stable Graves' hyperthyroidism.

The source was peripheral blood mononuclear cells (PBMCs), collected at new diagnosis, from a patient treated with antithyroid drugs. This chain joins TRBV6-2 or TRBV6-3 and TRBJ2-2, with a tentative D call TRBD2 (7 bases). The clonotype comes from a woman aged 35 to 49 with Graves disease. CDR3 coding DNA: TGTGCCAGCAGCGAGGGGGGGACCGGGGAGCTGTTTTTT. As protein: CASSEGGTGELFF.